The next 2 T cell receptor beta chains were all read from a single sample in a study of tumor and adjacent non-tumor tissue in lung cancer. The template was RNA from unsorted bulk tissue. Distant lung tissue was collected more than 3 cm away from the tumor edge. Three rounds of nested PCR, following a modified ARM-PCR protocol, produced the TCRbeta library. TCRdb reanalysed the multiplex PCR reads using MiXCR and keeps one entry per CDR3 protein. The sample yields roughly 90,000 distinct CDR3 sequences, around 76% seen once. Material for sequencing was distant non-tumor lung tissue. The receptors were sampled from a woman in her fifties or sixties with non-small cell lung cancer.

Points on this clonotype: The CDR3 does not end in the conserved phenylalanine or tryptophan, so this is likely a read error. Because the CDR3's place on the DNA is in doubt, the DNA is left out and the CDR3 is given as listed by TCRdb. The chain has TRBV29-1 and TRBJ1-1; TRBD1, as called in the table, went unchecked against the DNA. Germline CDR1 reads SQVTM; CDR2 reads ANQGSEA. The CDR3 has 12 amino acids, counting both end residues. The CDR3 sequence: CSVDRSGAEGFY.

The V call is TRBV6-6, the J call TRBJ1-5; D may match TRBD1 or TRBD2 (5 bases each). TRBJ2-3 matches the DNA end more closely, so the J call is doubtful. Germline CDR1 and CDR2: MNHNY and SVGAGI (reference sequence). The CDR3 loop spans 15 amino acids. The CDR3 sequence is CASTPPGRINQPQYF. The CDR3 nucleotides read TGTGCCAGCACACCACCGGGACGGATAAATCAGCCCCAGTATTTT.